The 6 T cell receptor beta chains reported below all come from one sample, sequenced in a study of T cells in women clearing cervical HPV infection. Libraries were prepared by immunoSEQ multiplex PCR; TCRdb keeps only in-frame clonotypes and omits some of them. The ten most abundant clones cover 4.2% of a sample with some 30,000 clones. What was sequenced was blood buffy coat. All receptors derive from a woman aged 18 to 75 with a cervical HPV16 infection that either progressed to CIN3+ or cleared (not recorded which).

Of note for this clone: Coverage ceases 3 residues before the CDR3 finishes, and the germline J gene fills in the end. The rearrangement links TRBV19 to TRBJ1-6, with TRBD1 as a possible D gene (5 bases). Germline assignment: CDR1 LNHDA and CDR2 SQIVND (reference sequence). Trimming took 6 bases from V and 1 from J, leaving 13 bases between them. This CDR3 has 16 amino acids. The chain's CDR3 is CASRETGVSYNSPLHF. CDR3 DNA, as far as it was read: TGTGCCAGTAGAGAAACGGGGGTGTCCTATAATTCACCC.

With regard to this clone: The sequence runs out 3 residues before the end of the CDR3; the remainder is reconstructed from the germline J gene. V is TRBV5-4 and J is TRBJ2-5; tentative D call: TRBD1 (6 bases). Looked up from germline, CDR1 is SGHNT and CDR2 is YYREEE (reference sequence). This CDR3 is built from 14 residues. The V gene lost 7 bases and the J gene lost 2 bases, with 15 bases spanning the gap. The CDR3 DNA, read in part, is TGTGCCAGCCTCGAAAGGACAGTACAAGAGACC. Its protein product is CASLERTVQET. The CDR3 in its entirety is CASLERTVQETQYF.

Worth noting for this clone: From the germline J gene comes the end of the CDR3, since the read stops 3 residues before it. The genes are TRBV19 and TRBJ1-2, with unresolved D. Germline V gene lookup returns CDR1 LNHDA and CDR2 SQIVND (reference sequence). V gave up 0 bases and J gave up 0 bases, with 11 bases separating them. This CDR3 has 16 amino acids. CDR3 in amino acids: CASSIESNRANYGYTF. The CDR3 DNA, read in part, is TGTGCCAGTAGTATAGAGTCGAACAGAGCTAACTATGGC.

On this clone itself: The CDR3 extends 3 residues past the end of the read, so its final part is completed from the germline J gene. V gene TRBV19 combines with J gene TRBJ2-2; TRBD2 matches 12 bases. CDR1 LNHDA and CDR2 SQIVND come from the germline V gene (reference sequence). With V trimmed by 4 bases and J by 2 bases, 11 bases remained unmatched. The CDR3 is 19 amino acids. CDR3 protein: CASSKEGLAGGENTGELFF. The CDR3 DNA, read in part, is TGTGCCAGTAGTAAGGAAGGTCTAGCGGGGGGGGAAAACACCGGGGAG.

The part of the CDR3 DNA that was read is TGTGCCAGCAGTTACTCGATTTCTGCTCGGGGCAATCAGCCC. Translating it yields CASSYSISARGNQP. The full CDR3 reads CASSYSISARGNQPQHF. The chain has TRBV6-2 or TRBV6-3 and TRBJ1-5; D gene ambiguous. The read falls 3 residues short of the CDR3 end, and the missing part is taken from the germline J gene. CDR3 length: 17 residues. V was pared by 0 bases and J by 2 bases, with 14 bases between. Germline CDR1 MNHEY, CDR2 SVGEGT.

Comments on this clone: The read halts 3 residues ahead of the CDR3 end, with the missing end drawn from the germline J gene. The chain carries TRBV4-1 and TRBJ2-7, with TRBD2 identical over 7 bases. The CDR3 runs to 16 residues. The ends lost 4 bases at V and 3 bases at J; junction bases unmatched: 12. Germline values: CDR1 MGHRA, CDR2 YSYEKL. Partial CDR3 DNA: TGCGCCAGCAGCCCGGGGGGAGGGAGAGGGGTCTACGAG. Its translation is CASSPGGGRGVYE. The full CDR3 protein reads CASSPGGGRGVYEQYF.